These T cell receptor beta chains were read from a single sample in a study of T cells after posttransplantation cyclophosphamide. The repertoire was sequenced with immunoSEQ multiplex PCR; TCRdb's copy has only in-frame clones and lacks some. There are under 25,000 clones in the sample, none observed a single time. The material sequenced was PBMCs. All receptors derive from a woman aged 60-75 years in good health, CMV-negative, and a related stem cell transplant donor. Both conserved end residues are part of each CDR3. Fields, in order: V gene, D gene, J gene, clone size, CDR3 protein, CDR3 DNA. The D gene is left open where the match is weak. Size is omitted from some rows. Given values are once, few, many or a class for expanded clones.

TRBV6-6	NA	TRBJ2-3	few	CASSCSGGTDTQYF	TGTGCCAGCAGTTGCTCAGGGGGCACAGATACGCAGTATTTT
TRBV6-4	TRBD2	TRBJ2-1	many	CASSPGTSGVDEQFF	TGTGCCAGCAGTCCCGGGACTAGCGGGGTCGATGAGCAGTTCTTC
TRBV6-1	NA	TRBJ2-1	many	CASTEQGNEQFF	TGTGCCAGCACCGAACAGGGCAATGAGCAGTTCTTC
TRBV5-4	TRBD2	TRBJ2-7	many	CASSLASSGGRALEQYF	TGTGCCAGCAGCTTGGCTTCGTCAGGCGGGAGGGCCCTCGAGCAGTACTTC
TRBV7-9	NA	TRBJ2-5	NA	CASSLAGGLETQYF	TGTGCCAGCAGCTTAGCCGGGGGGCTAGAGACCCAGTACTTC
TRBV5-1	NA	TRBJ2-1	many	CASSLVTRDEQFF	TGCGCCAGCAGCTTAGTAACTAGGGATGAGCAGTTCTTC
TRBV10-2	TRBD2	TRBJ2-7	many	CASSVPGAGGEQYF	TGCGCCAGCAGTGTACCCGGGGCGGGAGGGGAACAGTACTTC
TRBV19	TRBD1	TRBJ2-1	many	CASSTGVANEQFF	TGTGCCAGTAGCACAGGGGTGGCTAATGAGCAGTTCTTC
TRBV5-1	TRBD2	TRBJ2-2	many	CASSLATREPTGELFF	TGCGCCAGCAGCTTGGCCACGCGGGAGCCCACCGGGGAGCTGTTTTTT
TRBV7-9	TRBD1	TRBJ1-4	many	CASSRDRGVEKLFF	TGTGCCAGCAGCCGCGACAGGGGGGTTGAAAAACTGTTTTTT
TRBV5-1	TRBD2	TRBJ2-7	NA	CASSITAGSIPYEQYF	TGCGCCAGCAGCATAACAGCGGGGAGTATCCCCTATGAGCAGTACTTC
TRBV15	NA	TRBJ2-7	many	CATSPAGEYEQYF	TGTGCCACCTCGCCCGCAGGGGAATACGAGCAGTACTTC
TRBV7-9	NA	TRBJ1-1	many	CASSGGGRDTEAFF	TGTGCCAGCAGCGGGGGGGGCAGAGACACTGAAGCTTTCTTT
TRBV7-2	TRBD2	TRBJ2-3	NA	CASSSRTSGAIYTQYF	TGTGCCAGCAGCTCTAGGACTAGCGGGGCTATATATACGCAGTATTTT
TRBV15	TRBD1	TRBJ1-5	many	CATSRETGGYQPQHF	TGTGCCACCAGCAGGGAGACAGGGGGATATCAGCCCCAGCATTTT
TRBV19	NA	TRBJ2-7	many	CASSIEVGVRPYEQYF	TGTGCCAGTAGTATAGAAGTGGGAGTGAGGCCCTACGAGCAGTACTTC
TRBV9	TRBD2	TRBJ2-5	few	CASSVLAGAQETQYF	TGTGCCAGCAGCGTTCTAGCGGGGGCGCAAGAGACCCAGTACTTC
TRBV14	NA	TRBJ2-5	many	CASSFSRQETQYF	TGTGCCAGCAGCTTTTCTCGCCAAGAGACCCAGTACTTC
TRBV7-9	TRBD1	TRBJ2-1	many	CASSLRQGDEQFF	TGTGCCAGCAGCTTACGTCAGGGGGATGAGCAGTTCTTC
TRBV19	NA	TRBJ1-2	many	CASRNRVTVGYTF	TGTGCCAGTAGGAACAGGGTGACGGTCGGCTACACCTTC
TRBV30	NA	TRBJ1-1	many	CAWQRGTEAFF	TGTGCCTGGCAAAGGGGGACTGAAGCTTTCTTT
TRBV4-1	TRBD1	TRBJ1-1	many	CASSLRNRQGLNTEAFF	TGCGCCAGCAGCCTAAGAAACCGACAGGGCTTGAACACTGAAGCTTTCTTT
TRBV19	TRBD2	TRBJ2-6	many	CATTPGRAGANVLTF	TGTGCCACCACACCAGGGAGGGCTGGGGCCAACGTCCTGACTTTC
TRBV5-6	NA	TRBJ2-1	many	CASSFRQTGLSNEQFF	TGTGCCAGCAGCTTCCGGCAAACCGGGTTGAGCAATGAGCAGTTCTTC
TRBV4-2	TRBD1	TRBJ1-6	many	CASSQDRDRDSPLHF	TGTGCCAGCAGCCAAGACCGGGACAGGGATTCACCCCTCCACTTT
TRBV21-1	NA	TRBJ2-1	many	CASSKLGRGRTSGGFSYNEQFF	TGTGCCAGCAGCAAACTAGGCAGGGGGCGGACTAGCGGGGGGTTCTCCTACAATGAGCAGTTCTTC
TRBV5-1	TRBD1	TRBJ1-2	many	CASSYDRGGNYGYTF	TGCGCCAGCAGCTACGACAGGGGAGGTAACTATGGCTACACCTTC
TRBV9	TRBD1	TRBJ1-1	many	CASSVRAGGVGSTEAFF	TGTGCCAGCAGCGTAAGGGCAGGGGGCGTGGGTAGCACTGAAGCTTTCTTT
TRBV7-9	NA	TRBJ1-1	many	CASSLDRTEAFF	TGTGCCAGCAGCCTCGACAGAACTGAAGCTTTCTTT